The clone carrying this T cell receptor beta chain appeared a few times. Its antigen is unidentified. This entry is derived from a study of T-cell reconstitution after alpha-beta-depleted transplantation in children. Study observations and caveats: T-cell counts and diversity were attributed mostly to newly produced T cells one year after transplant.

The CDR3 runs 14 residues. The germline V gene encodes CDR1 MNHEY and CDR2 SMNVEV (reference sequence). J gave up 3 bases and V 5 bases, and 1 base lay outside the gene matches. The library targeted TCRbeta and was prepared with unique molecular identifiers. TCRdb itself ran the PCR reads through MiXCR, one entry per CDR3 protein. The table includes a few hundred thousand distinct CDR3 sequences, 25% to 30% detected once. Sequencing was performed on PBMCs, taken before TCRalphabeta/CD19-depleted stem cell transplant. This receptor was obtained from a boy under three years old with Wiskott-Aldrich syndrome, due to receive a stem cell transplant. The V gene is TRBV27, the J gene TRBJ2-5, with 12 bases identical to TRBD2. The CDR3 reads CASSLAGGKETQYF. The CDR3 region has the DNA TGTGCCAGCAGTCTAGCGGGAGGGAAAGAGACCCAGTACTTC.